This T cell receptor beta chain was profiled in a study of PD-1 blockade in classical Hodgkin lymphoma. V gave up 6 bases and J gave up 2 bases, with 15 bases separating them. The CDR3 has 15 amino acids. CDR1 and CDR2 (germline): MNHEY, SMNVEV (reference sequence). Regarding time point: newly diagnosed, previously untreated cHL patient sample. PBMCs representing newly diagnosed, untreated classical Hodgkin lymphoma functioned as the comparison. About this clone itself: Its specificity is not known.

Using immunoSEQ multiplex PCR, the repertoire was profiled, and TCRdb retains in-frame clones only, with some absent. The sample contains some 31,000 clones, 94% of which appear only once. Notes on the study in general: TCR diversity at baseline was reported to be reduced in newly diagnosed patients relative to healthy donors. Undefined causes, possibly disease activity or prior therapy, underlie the repertoire differences.

The gene calls are TRBV27 and TRBJ2-3; D is unresolved. What was sequenced was peripheral blood mononuclear cells (PBMCs). The receptor's source is a human donor with classical Hodgkin lymphoma. This CDR3 is CASSRVGRVTDTQYF. The DNA of the CDR3 is TGTGCCAGCAGCCGGGTAGGGCGAGTCACAGATACGCAGTATTTT.